A few counts support the clone carrying this TCR beta chain. From CD4+ cells came CD45RA+ naive and CD45RA-negative memory subsets. Sorted-subset replicate PCRs used around 200 ng of genomic DNA. This amount corresponded to some 30,000 T cell genomes. Original analysis: Junction-only sequences produced by ImmunoSEQ had no quality scores, so filtering differed. Here immunoSEQ multiplex PCR was the method, and the copy in TCRdb shows in-frame clones only, minus some. V, J and clone size are taken as reported in that table, and D and trimming were inferred from the DNA itself. The data hold 2.3 million or so clones, with more than 80% observed a single time. The sample is drawn from a study of shared clonotypes between healthy human individuals. On the study more broadly: Each donor's CD4 naive and CD4 memory cells filled three plates apiece, CD8 naive two, and CD8 memory one.

The CDR3 has 14 amino acids. The germline V gene has CDR1 SEHNR and CDR2 FQNEAQ (reference sequence). V was cut by 3 bases and J by 1 base, with 6 bases left in between. This receptor was identified in a man younger than 35 in good health. Some clones in this sample may be carry-over from other donors' samples. Sequences were obtained from naive CD4+ T cells from PBMCs. Documented subset: CD45RA+ positively selected. The J gene is TRBJ2-2, the V gene TRBV7-9, with D hard to call. CDR3 loop: CASSFNLNTGELFF. The CDR3 nucleotides read TGTGCCAGCAGCTTCAACTTGAACACCGGGGAGCTGTTTTTT.